Each of the 3 T cell receptor beta chains below was sequenced from the same sample in a study of T-cell memory formation after mild COVID-19. One entry per CDR3 protein results from TCRdb running MiXCR on the 5' RACE reads. The sample comprises approximately 390,000 distinct CDR3 sequences, about 15% of which are singletons, and 20% to 25% rests with the top ten. The sequencing sample was made of PBMCs or a T cell subset sorted from them (not recorded which). These receptors came from a man aged 18 to 29 who had mild COVID-19 (a few samples of this study predate the infection). Cell type and time point are not known.

The chain recombines TRBV28 with TRBJ1-1; TRBD1 aligns across 9 bases. This CDR3 region has 16 residues. Germline V gene data show CDR1 as MDHEN and CDR2 as SYDVKM. Trimming took 6 bases from V and 3 from J; bases not matched to a gene: 11. The CDR3 protein is CASRGPGTGIDTEAFF. In nucleotides, the CDR3 is TGTGCCAGCAGAGGTCCCGGGACAGGGATCGACACTGAAGCTTTCTTT.

This clonotype came up a few times. V and J are TRBV15 and TRBJ1-1; D uncertain. V dropped 0 bases and J dropped 0 bases, with 5 bases sitting between them. The CDR3 sequence is 14 residues long. Germline CDR1 and CDR2: LNHNV and YYDKDF (reference sequence). The CDR3 DNA sequence: TGTGCCACCAGCAGAGATTTGGTGAACACTGAAGCTTTCTTT. This codes for CATSRDLVNTEAFF.

In this sample, this clonotype turned up a few times. This chain uses TRBV5-1 with TRBJ1-2, with D perhaps TRBD1 (5 bases). This CDR3 is 17 amino acids long. Trimming left V 4 bases short and J 0 bases short, with 19 bases between. Germline V gene lookup returns CDR1 SGHRS and CDR2 YFSETQ. The CDR3 spells CASSPSDGTATNYGYTF. CDR3 coding DNA: TGCGCCAGCAGCCCGTCCGATGGGACCGCTACTAACTATGGCTACACCTTC.